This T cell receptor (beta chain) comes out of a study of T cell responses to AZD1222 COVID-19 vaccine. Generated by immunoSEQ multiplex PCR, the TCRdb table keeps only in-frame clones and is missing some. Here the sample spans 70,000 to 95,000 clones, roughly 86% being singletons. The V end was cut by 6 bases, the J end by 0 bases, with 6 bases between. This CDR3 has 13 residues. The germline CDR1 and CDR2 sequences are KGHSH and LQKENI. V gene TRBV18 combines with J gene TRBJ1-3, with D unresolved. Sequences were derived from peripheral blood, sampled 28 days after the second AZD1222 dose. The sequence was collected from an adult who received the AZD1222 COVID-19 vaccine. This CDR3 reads CASSLSSGNTIYF. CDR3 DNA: TGTGCCAGCTCCCTGAGCTCTGGAAACACCATATATTTT.